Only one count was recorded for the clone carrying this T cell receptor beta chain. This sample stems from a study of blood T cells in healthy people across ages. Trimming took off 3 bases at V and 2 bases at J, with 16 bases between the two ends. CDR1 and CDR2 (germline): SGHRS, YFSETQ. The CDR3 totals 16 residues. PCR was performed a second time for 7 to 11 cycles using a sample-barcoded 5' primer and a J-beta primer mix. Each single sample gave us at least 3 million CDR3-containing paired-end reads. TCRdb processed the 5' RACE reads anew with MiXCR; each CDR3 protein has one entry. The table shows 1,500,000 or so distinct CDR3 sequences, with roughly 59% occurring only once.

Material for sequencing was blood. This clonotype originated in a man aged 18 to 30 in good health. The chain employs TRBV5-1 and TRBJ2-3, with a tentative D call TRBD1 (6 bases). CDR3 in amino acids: CASSSPMDSNTDTQYF. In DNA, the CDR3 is TGCGCCAGCAGCTCCCCGATGGACAGTAACACAGATACGCAGTATTTT. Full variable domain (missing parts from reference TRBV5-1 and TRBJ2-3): KAGVTQTPRYLIKTRGQQVTLSCSPISGHRSVSWYQQTPGQGLQFLFEYFSETQRNKGNFPGRFSGRQFSNSRSEMNVSTLELGDSALYLCASSSPMDSNTDTQYFGPGTRLTVL.